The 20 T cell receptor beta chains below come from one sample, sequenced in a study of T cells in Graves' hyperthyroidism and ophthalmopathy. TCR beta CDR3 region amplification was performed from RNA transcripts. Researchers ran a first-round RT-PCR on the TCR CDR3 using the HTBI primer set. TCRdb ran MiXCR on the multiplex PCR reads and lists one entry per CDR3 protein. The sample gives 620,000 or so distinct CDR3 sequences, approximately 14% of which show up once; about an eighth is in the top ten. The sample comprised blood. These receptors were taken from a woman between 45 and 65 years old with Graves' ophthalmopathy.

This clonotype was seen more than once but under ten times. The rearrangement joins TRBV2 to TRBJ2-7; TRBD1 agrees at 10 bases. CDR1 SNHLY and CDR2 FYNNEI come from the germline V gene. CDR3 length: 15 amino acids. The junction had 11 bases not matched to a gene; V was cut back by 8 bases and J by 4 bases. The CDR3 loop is CASAILGQGGYEQYF. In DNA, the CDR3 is TGTGCCAGCGCTATCTTAGGACAGGGGGGTTACGAGCAGTACTTC.

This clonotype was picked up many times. The CDR3 is CASSDGTSGSNEQFF. CDR3 in DNA: TGTGCCAGCAGCGACGGGACTAGCGGGAGTAATGAGCAGTTCTTC. The genes are TRBV7-6 and TRBJ2-1; 14 bases agree with TRBD2. CDR1 SGHVS and CDR2 FNYEAQ come from the germline V gene. J lost 7 bases, V lost 5 bases, and 4 bases had no gene match. The CDR3 is 15 amino acids.

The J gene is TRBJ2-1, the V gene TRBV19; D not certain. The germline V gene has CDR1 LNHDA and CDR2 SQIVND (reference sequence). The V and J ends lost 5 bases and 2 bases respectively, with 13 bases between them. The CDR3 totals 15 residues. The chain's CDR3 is CASSPSGPTYNEQFF. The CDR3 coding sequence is TGTGCCAGTAGTCCATCCGGGCCAACCTACAATGAGCAGTTCTTC. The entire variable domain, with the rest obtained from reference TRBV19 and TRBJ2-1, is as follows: DGGITQSPKYLFRKEGQNVTLSCEQNLNHDAMYWYRQDPGQGLRLIYYSQIVNDFQKGDIAEGYSVSREKKESFPLTVTSAQKNPTAFYLCASSPSGPTYNEQFFGPGTRLTVL.

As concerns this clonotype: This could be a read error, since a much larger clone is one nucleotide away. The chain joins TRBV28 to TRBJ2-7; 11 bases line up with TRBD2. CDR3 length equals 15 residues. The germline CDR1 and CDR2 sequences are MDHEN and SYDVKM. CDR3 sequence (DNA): TGTGCCAGCACCGCACTAGCGGGAGACCCCTACGAGCAGTGCTTC. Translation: CASTALAGDPYEQCF.

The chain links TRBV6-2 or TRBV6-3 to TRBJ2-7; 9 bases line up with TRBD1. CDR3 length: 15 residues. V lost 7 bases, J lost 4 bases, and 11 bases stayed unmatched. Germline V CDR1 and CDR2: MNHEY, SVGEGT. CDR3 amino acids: CASKTGTGLGYEQYF. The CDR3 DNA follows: TGTGCCAGCAAAACCGGGACAGGGCTGGGGTACGAGCAGTACTTC.

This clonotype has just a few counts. The DNA for the CDR3 is TGTGCCAGCAGTCGCCCGCCGGGACAGGAGTCCTACGAGCAGTACTTC. Its translation: CASSRPPGQESYEQYF. This sequence joins TRBV27 and TRBJ2-7; TRBD1 aligns across 8 bases. This CDR3 has 16 residues. Per germline, CDR1 MNHEY and CDR2 SMNVEV (reference sequence). V dropped 5 bases and J dropped 1; count of bases not matched to a gene: 10.

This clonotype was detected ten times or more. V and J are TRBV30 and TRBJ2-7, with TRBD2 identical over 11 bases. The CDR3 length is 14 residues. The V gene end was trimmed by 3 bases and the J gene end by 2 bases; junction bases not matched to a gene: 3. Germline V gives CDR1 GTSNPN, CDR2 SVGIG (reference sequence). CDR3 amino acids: CAWSRLAGPYEQYF. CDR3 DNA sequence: TGTGCCTGGAGCAGACTAGCGGGACCCTACGAGCAGTACTTC.

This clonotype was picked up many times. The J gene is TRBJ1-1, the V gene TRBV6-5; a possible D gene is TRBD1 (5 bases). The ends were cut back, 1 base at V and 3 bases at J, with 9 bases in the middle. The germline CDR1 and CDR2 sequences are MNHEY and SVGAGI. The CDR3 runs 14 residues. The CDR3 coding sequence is TGTGCCAGCAGTTACTGGGGGGGGGACACTGAAGCTTTCTTT. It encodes CASSYWGGDTEAFF.

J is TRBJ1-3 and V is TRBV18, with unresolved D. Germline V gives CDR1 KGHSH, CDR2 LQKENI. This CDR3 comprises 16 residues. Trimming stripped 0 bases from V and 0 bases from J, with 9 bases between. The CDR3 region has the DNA TGTGCCAGCTCACCACCGGGCACCACCTCTGGAAACACCATATATTTT. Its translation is CASSPPGTTSGNTIYF. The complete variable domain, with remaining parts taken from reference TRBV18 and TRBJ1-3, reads NAGVMQNPRHLVRRRGQEARLRCSPMKGHSHVYWYRQLPEEGLKFMVYLQKENIIDESGMPKERFSAEFPKEGPSILRIQQVVRGDSAAYFCASSPPGTTSGNTIYFGEGSWLTVV.

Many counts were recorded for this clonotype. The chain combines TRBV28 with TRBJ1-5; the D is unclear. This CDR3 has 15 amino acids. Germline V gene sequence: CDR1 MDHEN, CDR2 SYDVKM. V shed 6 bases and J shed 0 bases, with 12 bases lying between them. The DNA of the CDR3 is TGTGCCAGCAGATCTTCAGGACTTAGCAATCAGCCCCAGCATTTT. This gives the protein CASRSSGLSNQPQHF.

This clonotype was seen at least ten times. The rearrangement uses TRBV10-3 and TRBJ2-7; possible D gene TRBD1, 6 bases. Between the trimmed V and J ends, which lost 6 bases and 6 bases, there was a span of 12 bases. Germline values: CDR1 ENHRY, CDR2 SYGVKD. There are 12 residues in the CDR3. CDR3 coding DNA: TGTGCCATCAGCGTACAGGGAAGCGAGCAGTACTTC. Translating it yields CAISVQGSEQYF.

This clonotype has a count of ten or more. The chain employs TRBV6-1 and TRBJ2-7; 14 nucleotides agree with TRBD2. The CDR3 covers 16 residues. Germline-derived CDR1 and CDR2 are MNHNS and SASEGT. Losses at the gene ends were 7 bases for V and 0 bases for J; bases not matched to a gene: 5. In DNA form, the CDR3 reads TGTGCCAGCATTAGACTAGCGGGAGGGATCTCCTACGAGCAGTACTTC. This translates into CASIRLAGGISYEQYF.

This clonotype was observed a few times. The CDR3 DNA is TGCGCCAGCAGCTTGGGTGGGACAGGGTCCTACAATGAGCAGTTCTTC. This gives the protein CASSLGGTGSYNEQFF. This sequence joins TRBV5-1 and TRBJ2-1, with 9 bases fitting TRBD1. This CDR3 has 16 residues. Germline CDR1 reads SGHRS; CDR2 reads YFSETQ. Trimming took 0 bases from V and 1 from J; bases not matched to a gene: 2.

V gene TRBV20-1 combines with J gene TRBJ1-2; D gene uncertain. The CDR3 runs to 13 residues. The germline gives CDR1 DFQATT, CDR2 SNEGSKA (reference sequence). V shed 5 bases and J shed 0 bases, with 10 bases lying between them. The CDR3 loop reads CSAPNRPNYGYTF. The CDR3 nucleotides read TGCAGTGCTCCCAATCGACCTAACTATGGCTACACCTTC.

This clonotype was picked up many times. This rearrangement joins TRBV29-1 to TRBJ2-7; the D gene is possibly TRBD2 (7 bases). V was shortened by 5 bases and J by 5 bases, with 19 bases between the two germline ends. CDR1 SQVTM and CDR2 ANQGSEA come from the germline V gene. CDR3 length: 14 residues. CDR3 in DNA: TGCAGCGTTACGAGGGGGAGGGCCATCGACGAGCAGTACTTC. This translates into CSVTRGRAIDEQYF.

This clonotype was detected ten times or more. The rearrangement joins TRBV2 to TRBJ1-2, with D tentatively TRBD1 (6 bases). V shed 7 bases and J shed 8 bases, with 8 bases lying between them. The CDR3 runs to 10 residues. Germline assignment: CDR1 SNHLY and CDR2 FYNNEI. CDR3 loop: CASMGGGYTF. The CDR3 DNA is TGTGCCAGCATGGGGGGCGGCTACACCTTC.

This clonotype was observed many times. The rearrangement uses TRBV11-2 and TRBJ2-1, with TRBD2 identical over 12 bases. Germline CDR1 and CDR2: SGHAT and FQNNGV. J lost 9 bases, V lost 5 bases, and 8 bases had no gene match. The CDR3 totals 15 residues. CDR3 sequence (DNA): TGTGCCAGCAGCCCCCGACTAGCGGGAGACGCTGAGCAGTTCTTC. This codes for CASSPRLAGDAEQFF.

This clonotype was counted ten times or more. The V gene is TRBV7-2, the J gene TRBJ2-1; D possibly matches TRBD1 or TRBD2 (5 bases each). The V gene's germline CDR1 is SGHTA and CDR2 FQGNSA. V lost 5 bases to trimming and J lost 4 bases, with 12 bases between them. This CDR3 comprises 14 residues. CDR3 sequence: CASSLQGRYNEQFF. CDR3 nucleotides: TGTGCCAGCAGCCTCCAGGGACGATACAATGAGCAGTTCTTC.

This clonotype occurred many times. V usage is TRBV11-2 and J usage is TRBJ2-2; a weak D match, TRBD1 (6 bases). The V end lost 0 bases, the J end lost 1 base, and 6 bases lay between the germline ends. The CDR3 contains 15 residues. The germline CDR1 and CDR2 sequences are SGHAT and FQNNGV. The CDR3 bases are TGTGCCAGCAGCTTAGACAGGGGGAACACCGGGGAGCTGTTTTTT. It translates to CASSLDRGNTGELFF.

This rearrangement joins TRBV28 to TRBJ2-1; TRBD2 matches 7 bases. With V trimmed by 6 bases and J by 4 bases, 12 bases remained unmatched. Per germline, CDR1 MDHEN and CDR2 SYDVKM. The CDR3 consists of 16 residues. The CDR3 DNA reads TGTGCCAGCAGACCCACCGGGACTACTAAGTACAATGAGCAGTTCTTC. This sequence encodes CASRPTGTTKYNEQFF.